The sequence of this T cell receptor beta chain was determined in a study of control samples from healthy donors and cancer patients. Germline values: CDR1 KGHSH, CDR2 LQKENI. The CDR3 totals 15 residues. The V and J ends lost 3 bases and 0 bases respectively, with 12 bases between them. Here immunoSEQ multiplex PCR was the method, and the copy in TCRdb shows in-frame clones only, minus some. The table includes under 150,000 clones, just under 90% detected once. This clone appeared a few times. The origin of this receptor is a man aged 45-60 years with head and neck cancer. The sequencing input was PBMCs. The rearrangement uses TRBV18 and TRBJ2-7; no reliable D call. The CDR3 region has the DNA TGTGCCAGCTCACCCCTGCAGGTCCTCTCCTACGAGCAGTACTTC. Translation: CASSPLQVLSYEQYF.